Shown below are 5 T cell receptor beta chains from a single sample sequenced in a study of shared clonotypes between healthy human individuals. Libraries were prepared by immunoSEQ multiplex PCR; TCRdb keeps only in-frame clonotypes and omits some of them. The table includes 2,100,000 or so clones, more than 90% detected once. Sample: naive CD4+ T cells sorted from blood. Subset indicated: CD45RA+ positively selected. All receptors derive from a man between 18 and 35 years old in good health.

J is TRBJ1-5 and V is TRBV2, with a tentative D call TRBD1 (5 bases). Germline-derived CDR1 and CDR2 are SNHLY and FYNNEI. The CDR3 is made up of 15 amino acids. Deletions cut 7 bases from V and 6 bases from J, with 19 bases between. CDR3 DNA sequence: TGTGCCAGCAAAAAGGAGGGGTTTGTGGGTCAGCCCCAGCATTTT. Its translation is CASKKEGFVGQPQHF.

The rearrangement links TRBV2 to TRBJ1-6, with 8 positions matching TRBD1. The junction had 6 bases not matched to a gene; V was cut back by 5 bases and J by 9 bases. CDR1 is SNHLY, CDR2 FYNNEI, per germline. There are 14 residues in the CDR3. CDR3: CASSKDRVSSPLHF. The CDR3 coding sequence is TGTGCCAGCAGTAAGGACAGGGTCAGTTCACCCCTCCACTTT.

To note about this clone: Other DNA sequences within the sample encode an identical CDR3. The genes are TRBV11-2 and TRBJ2-1, with 8 bases lining up with TRBD2. CDR1 is SGHAT and CDR2 is FQNNGV in the germline V gene. With 4 bases clipped from V and 7 bases from J, the junction kept 3 bases outside the gene matches. The CDR3 is 13 residues long. The CDR3 DNA reads as TGTGCCAGCAGCTCGTTAGCGGGGAATGAGCAGTTCTTC. Amino acids: CASSSLAGNEQFF.

The chain couples TRBV5-1 to TRBJ2-5; 8 positions match TRBD2. The CDR3 is 16 amino acids. With V trimmed by 6 bases and J by 3 bases, 13 bases remained unmatched. Germline CDR1 reads SGHRS; CDR2 reads YFSETQ. The CDR3 nucleotides are TGCGCCAGCACCCGAGGGGCGGGGGGTCACGAAGAGACCCAGTACTTC. It specifies CASTRGAGGHEETQYF. Using reference TRBV5-1 and TRBJ2-5 for the parts outside the CDR3, the full variable domain is KAGVTQTPRYLIKTRGQQVTLSCSPISGHRSVSWYQQTPGQGLQFLFEYFSETQRNKGNFPGRFSGRQFSNSRSEMNVSTLELGDSALYLCASTRGAGGHEETQYFGPGTRLLVL.

Here the CDR3 reads CAIGVGTEAFF. CDR3 nucleotide sequence: TGTGCCATTGGCGTCGGGACTGAAGCTTTCTTT. The chain combines TRBV10-3 with TRBJ1-1; unclear D gene. CDR3 length equals 11 residues. Germline V gives CDR1 ENHRY, CDR2 SYGVKD. The V end lost 9 bases, the J end lost 5 bases, and 10 bases lay between the germline ends.